This is a list of T cell receptor beta chains from one sample in a study of blood T cell repertoires in COVID-19. TCRdb's copy holds only in-frame clones and misses some; the assay was immunoSEQ multiplex PCR. Of 84,000 or so clones detected, roughly 80% appear once; the ten largest clones hold more than 10%. Source material: peripheral blood. The origin of the receptors is a woman aged 40 to 50 with active or convalescent COVID-19. The CDR3 runs from the conserved cysteine through the conserved F or W. The order of the fields is J gene, D gene, clone size, V gene, CDR3 DNA, CDR3 protein. D genes are given only for firm matches. Clone size is not always given. Where it is, it says once, few, many or a class for expanded clones.

>TRBJ1-3|TRBD1|-|TRBV28
TGTGCCAGCAGTTTATTCAGGGGGTCTGGAAACACCATATATTTT
CASSLFRGSGNTIYF
>TRBJ1-3|-|-|TRBV4-1
TGCGCCAGCAGCCAAGGTGGCAGGGGAGGAAACACCATATATTTT
CASSQGGRGGNTIYF
>TRBJ2-2|-|-|TRBV28
TGTGCCAGCAGTCCCCTTTCGCCCTACACGAGCTCTAGCACCCGAGGCACCGGGGAGCTGTTTTTT
CASSPLSPYTSSSTRGTGELFF
>TRBJ1-2|-|-|TRBV4-3
TGCGCCAGCAGCCAAGCTTCCACTGGAGTCTATGGCTACACCTTC
CASSQASTGVYGYTF
>TRBJ1-1|-|-|TRBV11-3
TGTGCCAGCAGCTTATTAGTGGGGGCTCCCACTGAAGCTTTCTTT
CASSLLVGAPTEAFF
>TRBJ1-2|-|-|TRBV19
TGTGCCAGTAGACGTCTCAGTACGGGCTATGGCTACACCTTC
CASRRLSTGYGYTF
>TRBJ2-2|-|-|TRBV6-5
TGTGCCAGCAGTTCAACCGGGGAGCTGTTTTTT
CASSSTGELFF
>TRBJ1-1|-|-|TRBV28
TGTGCCAGCAGTACAGGGTGGTACACTGAAGCTTTCTTT
CASSTGWYTEAFF
>TRBJ2-7|-|once|TRBV29-1
TGCAGCGTTCAGACTGGAAACGAGCAGTACTTC
CSVQTGNEQYF
>TRBJ2-2|TRBD2|-|TRBV27
TGTGCCAGCAGTTCAAGGACTAGCGGCATCACCGGGGAGCTGTTTTTT
CASSSRTSGITGELFF
>TRBJ2-5|TRBD2|few|TRBV4-2
TGTGCCAGCAGCCAAGCGGGCGGGAGGGCCCTAGAGACCCAGTACTTC
CASSQAGGRALETQYF
>TRBJ1-5|-|-|TRBV12-3/TRBV12-4
TGTGCCAGCAGTTTCCGGGGTGCTCAGCCCCAGCATTTT
CASSFRGAQPQHF
>TRBJ1-1|-|-|TRBV2
TGTGCCAGCAGTGATGGAAGGGGTACAGGGCCACTTCGGAACACTGAAGCTTTCTTT
CASSDGRGTGPLRNTEAFF
>TRBJ2-7|TRBD2|-|TRBV3-1/TRBV3-2
TGTGCCAGCAGCCGGCGGACTAGCGGCTACGAGCAGTACTTC
CASSRRTSGYEQYF
>TRBJ2-1|TRBD1|-|TRBV5-1
TGCGCCAGCAGCTCGGGACAGGGGGCTGTCGGTGAGCAGTTCTTC
CASSSGQGAVGEQFF
>TRBJ2-7|-|many|TRBV9
TGTGCCAGCAGCGTCGGTTACTCCTACGAGCAGTACTTC
CASSVGYSYEQYF
>TRBJ1-2|-|once|TRBV27
TGTGCCAGCAGTTTCTACCCTTTGGGGGGGGGCTACACCTTC
CASSFYPLGGGYTF
>TRBJ2-1|-|-|TRBV12-3/TRBV12-4
TGTGCCAGCAGTTTCGCGGTTGAGCAGTTCTTC
CASSFAVEQFF
>TRBJ2-1|TRBD2|few|TRBV27
TGTGCCAGCAGTCTTAGACTAGCGGGAGTGTGGAATGAGCAGTTCTTC
CASSLRLAGVWNEQFF
>TRBJ2-7|TRBD2|few|TRBV7-2
TGTGCCAGCAGGATGACTAGCAGCTCTCGGGAGCAGTACTTC
CASRMTSSSREQYF
>TRBJ2-3|-|-|TRBV7-9
TGTGCCAGCAGCTCTTCACATGAAAGCACAGATACGCAGTATTTT
CASSSSHESTDTQYF
>TRBJ1-2|-|-|TRBV3-1/TRBV3-2
TGTGCCAGCAGCCACCCGGGGGGGGAATTCTACACCTTC
CASSHPGGEFYTF
>TRBJ1-3|-|few|TRBV19
TGTGCCAGTAGTATCGAAGGGACATTCAGAAACACCATATATTTT
CASSIEGTFRNTIYF
>TRBJ2-7|-|-|TRBV9
TGTGCCAGCAGCGTAGCTTCGGGGGTCTCCTACGAGCAGTACTTC
CASSVASGVSYEQYF
>TRBJ1-4|TRBD1|-|TRBV4-2
TGTGCCAGCAGCCAAGGGGCCGGACAGGGGGAAGAAAAACTGTTTTTT
CASSQGAGQGEEKLFF
>TRBJ2-5|TRBD2|once|TRBV9
TGTGCCAGCAGTTCGAAGGGCCGGGGGGAAGAGACCCAGTACTTC
CASSSKGRGEETQYF
>TRBJ2-7|-|-|TRBV11-2
TGTGCCAGCAGCTTAGGTTTCGGGATCTCCTACGAGCAGTACTTC
CASSLGFGISYEQYF
>TRBJ1-3|-|few|TRBV19
TGTGCCAGTAGTCTAATGGGCCAAGTAGGTTGGGTCCGCTCTGGAAACACCATATATTTT
CASSLMGQVGWVRSGNTIYF
>TRBJ1-2|-|-|TRBV27
TGTGCCAGCAGTTTAGGCGGACAGTTCGGCTATGGCTACACCTTC
CASSLGGQFGYGYTF
>TRBJ2-7|-|-|TRBV19
TGTGCCAGTAGTTTACGGGAATCAAGCTCCTACGAGCAGTACTTC
CASSLRESSSYEQYF
>TRBJ1-2|-|-|TRBV12-3/TRBV12-4
TGTGCCAGCAGTTCAGGACTGGACTATGGCTACACCTTC
CASSSGLDYGYTF
>TRBJ2-1|-|-|TRBV9
TGTGCCAGCAGCCCGGGGACTGGCTACAATGAGCAGTTCTTC
CASSPGTGYNEQFF
>TRBJ2-7|TRBD1|-|TRBV4-2
TGTGCCAGCAGCCAAGATTATGGGACAGGTTTAAACGAGCAGTACTTC
CASSQDYGTGLNEQYF
>TRBJ2-7|-|-|TRBV28
TGTGCCAGCAGTGTTACAAGGAGCTCCTACGAGCAGTACTTC
CASSVTRSSYEQYF
>TRBJ2-7|TRBD1|-|TRBV29-1
TGCAGCGTAGAGACAGGGGGGAGCTACGAGCAGTACTTC
CSVETGGSYEQYF
>TRBJ2-7|TRBD2|-|TRBV5-1
TGCGCCAGCAGCGACCGCCGGGCGGGGGTCGAGCAGTACTTC
CASSDRRAGVEQYF
>TRBJ2-3|TRBD2|-|TRBV30
TGTGCCTGGGGTCAGGGACTAGGTAGCACAGATACGCAGTATTTT
CAWGQGLGSTDTQYF
>TRBJ1-1|TRBD1|-|TRBV27
TGTGCCAGCAGCCAGGGGGGTGAAGCTTTCTTT
CASSQGGEAFF
>TRBJ2-1|TRBD2|-|TRBV4-1
TGCGCCAGCAGTTATCCCGGGACTAACAATGAGCAGTTCTTC
CASSYPGTNNEQFF
>TRBJ1-5|-|-|TRBV7-2
TGTGCCAGCAGCTTAGTAAAGGGGCCCCATCAGCCCCAGCATTTT
CASSLVKGPHQPQHF
>TRBJ1-4|-|-|TRBV7-9
TGTGCCAGCAGCTTAGTTGAGGGTGAAAAACTGTTTTTT
CASSLVEGEKLFF
>TRBJ1-2|-|-|TRBV2
TGTGCCAGCCCTCTGAGGGGGTTTTCTAACTATGGCTACACCTTC
CASPLRGFSNYGYTF